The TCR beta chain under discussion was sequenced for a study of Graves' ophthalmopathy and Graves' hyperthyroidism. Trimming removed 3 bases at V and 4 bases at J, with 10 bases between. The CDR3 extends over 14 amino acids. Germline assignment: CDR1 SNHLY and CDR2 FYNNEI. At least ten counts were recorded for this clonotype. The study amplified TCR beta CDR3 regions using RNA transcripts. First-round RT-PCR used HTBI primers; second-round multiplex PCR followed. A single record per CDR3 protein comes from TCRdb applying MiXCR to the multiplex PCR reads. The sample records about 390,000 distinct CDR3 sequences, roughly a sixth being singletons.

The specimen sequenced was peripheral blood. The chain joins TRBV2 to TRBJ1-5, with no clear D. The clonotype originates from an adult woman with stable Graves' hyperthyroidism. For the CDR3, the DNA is TGTGCCAGCAGTGATAATGCGGGGAATCAGCCCCAGCATTTT. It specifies CASSDNAGNQPQHF.